The 20 T cell receptor beta chains reported below all come from one sample, sequenced in a study of CD8 T cells in ankylosing spondylitis. Findings of the study overall: Several highly homologous variants made up a TCR beta motif, and this motif appeared characteristic of ankylosing spondylitis blood.

TCRdb itself ran the 5' RACE reads through MiXCR, one entry per CDR3 protein. The data show over 450,000 distinct CDR3 sequences, with 10% to 15% seen just once and under 7.5% held by the top ten. For these receptors, no antigen is known. Sequenced: blood, either unsorted or a sorted T cell fraction (not recorded which). The receptors were sampled from a male donor with ankylosing spondylitis.

The V gene is TRBV2, the J gene TRBJ2-2, with TRBD1 matching 9 bases. Germline trimming cut 6 bases from V and 3 bases from J; bases unmatched to any gene: 5. Germline CDR1 SNHLY, CDR2 FYNNEI. CDR3 size: 15 residues. The CDR3 region is CASRGQGLHTGELFF. The CDR3 coding sequence is TGTGCCAGCAGGGGACAGGGCCTTCACACCGGGGAGCTGTTTTTT.

This clonotype has just a few counts. This chain joins TRBV3-1 and TRBJ2-1; D gene unclear. Germline CDR1 reads LGHDT; CDR2 reads YNNKEL (reference sequence). Trimming took 4 bases from V and 6 from J, leaving 13 bases between them. The CDR3 covers 14 residues. This CDR3 is CASSPPQWLNEQFF. The CDR3 DNA reads as TGTGCCAGCAGCCCTCCTCAGTGGCTCAATGAGCAGTTCTTC.

At least ten counts were recorded for this clonotype. The rearrangement joins TRBV27 to TRBJ2-7; D is unresolved. Trimming removed 7 bases at V and 2 bases at J, with 15 bases between. Germline assignment: CDR1 MNHEY and CDR2 SMNVEV (reference sequence). The CDR3 consists of 14 residues. CDR3 DNA sequence: TGTGCCAGCACTACCCGGGCATCCCCCTACGAGCAGTACTTC. It encodes CASTTRASPYEQYF.

The chain links TRBV5-1 to TRBJ1-2; the D gene is possibly TRBD1 (5 bases). Germline loops: CDR1 SGHRS, CDR2 YFSETQ. The V gene lost 0 bases and the J gene lost 3 bases, with 12 bases spanning the gap. The CDR3 contains 15 residues. The CDR3 DNA follows: TGCGCCAGCAGCTTGGATCGGGGCCGAGACTATGGCTACACCTTC. Translating it yields CASSLDRGRDYGYTF. The whole variable domain, remainder taken from reference TRBV5-1 and TRBJ1-2, is KAGVTQTPRYLIKTRGQQVTLSCSPISGHRSVSWYQQTPGQGLQFLFEYFSETQRNKGNFPGRFSGRQFSNSRSEMNVSTLELGDSALYLCASSLDRGRDYGYTFGSGTRLTVV.

This clonotype has ten or more counts. The rearrangement joins TRBV5-1 to TRBJ2-5, with a possible D match to TRBD2 (5 bases). Trimming left V 1 base short and J 1 base short, with 11 bases between. The CDR3 totals 15 residues. Per germline, CDR1 SGHRS and CDR2 YFSETQ. CDR3 DNA: TGCGCCAGCAGCTTGATAGGCAGCGGCCAAGAGACCCAGTACTTC. Translated: CASSLIGSGQETQYF.

At least ten counts were recorded for this clonotype. The chain joins TRBV7-2 to TRBJ1-2, with 9 bases identical to TRBD1. Germline CDR1 SGHTA, CDR2 FQGNSA. The CDR3 length is 15 residues. The ends lost 5 bases at V and 6 bases at J; junction bases unmatched: 10. CDR3 nucleotides: TGTGCCAGCAGCCCACGGGGACAGGGATCGCATGGCTACACCTTC. This encodes CASSPRGQGSHGYTF.

The chain carries TRBV5-1 and TRBJ2-3; 7 bases line up with TRBD2. The CDR3 has 15 residues. With V trimmed by 5 bases and J by 5 bases, 11 bases remained unmatched. Germline loops: CDR1 SGHRS, CDR2 YFSETQ. The CDR3 DNA reads as TGCGCCAGCAGATCCGCGGGGACTAACGAAGATACGCAGTATTTT. Protein sequence: CASRSAGTNEDTQYF.

This clonotype was picked up a small number of times. The chain couples TRBV11-2 to TRBJ1-2; 8 nucleotides line up with TRBD1. The CDR3 is 20 residues long. The trim removed 1 base at V and 3 bases at J, leaving 19 bases unmatched. Germline CDR1 is SGHAT and CDR2 is FQNNGV. CDR3 sequence reads: CASSLGRVGLPDRADYGYTF. The CDR3 coding sequence is TGTGCCAGCAGCTTAGGTCGTGTAGGGCTCCCGGACAGGGCGGACTATGGCTACACCTTC.

Concerning this clonotype itself: This CDR3 is missing its conserved last phenylalanine or tryptophan, likely due to a read error. The rearrangement links TRBV7-7 to TRBJ2-2, with D possibly being TRBD2 (5 bases). The V gene lost 1 base and the J gene lost 4 bases, with 10 bases spanning the gap. Germline-derived CDR1 and CDR2 are SSHAT and FNYEAQ (reference sequence). The CDR3 sequence is 15 residues long. The CDR3 sequence: CASSLGTSRTGELFL. The CDR3 DNA reads as TGTGCCAGCAGCTTAGGGACTTCACGCACCGGGGAGCTGTTTTTA.

This clonotype was detected a few times. The rearrangement uses TRBV7-9 and TRBJ2-7; 9 nucleotides align to TRBD1. Germline CDR1 SEHNR, CDR2 FQNEAQ (reference sequence). The CDR3 has 15 residues. The ends lost 3 bases at V and 7 bases at J; junction bases unmatched: 10. CDR3 DNA sequence: TGTGCCAGCAGCTTGAAACAGGGGGCGCTTTGGGAGCAGTACTTC. Its protein product is CASSLKQGALWEQYF.

In this sample, this clonotype turned up many times. J is TRBJ2-7 and V is TRBV6-1; the match to TRBD2 covers 7 bases. This CDR3 is 14 amino acids long. CDR1 and CDR2 from the germline V gene are MNHNS and SASEGT. V gave up 4 bases and J gave up 4 bases; unmatched junction bases: 7. DNA for the CDR3: TGTGCCAGCAGTGCCCTGGCGGGAGCTTACGAGCAGTACTTC. Translating it yields CASSALAGAYEQYF.

This clonotype has just a few counts. The V call is TRBV7-7, the J call TRBJ2-3; D uncertain. V was shortened by 4 bases and J by 3 bases, with 17 bases between the two germline ends. The germline gives CDR1 SSHAT, CDR2 FNYEAQ (reference sequence). The CDR3 is 16 amino acids. The CDR3 bases are TGTGCCAGCAGCTCGGGCCGCACGCCTTTGACAGATACGCAGTATTTT. This codes for CASSSGRTPLTDTQYF.

There are many counts of this clonotype. V gene TRBV10-3 combines with J gene TRBJ2-1, with 11 bases that match TRBD2. V lost 3 bases, J lost 15 bases, and 19 bases stayed unmatched. Germline CDR1 reads ENHRY; CDR2 reads SYGVKD. The CDR3 covers 17 residues. The CDR3 loop reads CAISDSIAGSGRGPPFF. CDR3 nucleotide sequence: TGTGCCATCAGTGACTCGATCGCGGGTAGCGGGAGGGGCCCCCCGTTCTTC.

V and J are TRBV7-2 and TRBJ2-3; 7 bases fit TRBD2. V lost 8 bases to trimming and J lost 0 bases; unmatched junction nucleotides: 11. The CDR3 is 16 residues long. The germline gives CDR1 SGHTA, CDR2 FQGNSA. The CDR3 region has the DNA TGTGCCAGCTGTAAATGGGTTAGCGGGAGCACAGATACGCAGTATTTT. Protein: CASCKWVSGSTDTQYF.

The chain carries TRBV20-1 and TRBJ2-7; a possible D gene is TRBD2 (6 bases). The V gene lost 1 base and the J gene lost 2 bases, with 9 bases spanning the gap. This CDR3 is built from 13 residues. Per germline, CDR1 DFQATT and CDR2 SNEGSKA (reference sequence). CDR3 nucleotide sequence: TGCAGTGCTAGAGGGGTAGCGGCCTACGAGCAGTACTTC. Protein product: CSARGVAAYEQYF.

The table lists this clonotype with a few counts. This rearrangement joins TRBV7-9 to TRBJ2-5; the D gene is possibly TRBD1 (6 bases). The CDR3 spans 16 residues. V was clipped by 6 bases and J by 0 bases, with 17 bases between them. CDR1 and CDR2 from the germline V gene are SEHNR and FQNEAQ (reference sequence). CDR3 sequence (DNA): TGTGCCAGCAGTTGGGAGTTGGGGGACAACCAAGAGACCCAGTACTTC. Protein sequence: CASSWELGDNQETQYF.

CDR3 loop: CASSQDLPGGGETQYF. The CDR3 bases are TGTGCCAGCAGCCAAGATCTACCGGGAGGGGGAGAGACCCAGTACTTC. The V call is TRBV3-1, the J call TRBJ2-5, with 8 bases identical to TRBD2. The CDR3 extends over 16 amino acids. Germline-derived CDR1 and CDR2 are LGHDT and YNNKEL (reference sequence). V shed 0 bases and J 4 bases; nucleotides not matched to a gene: 7.

A few counts support this clonotype. The chain carries TRBV20-1 and TRBJ2-1; perhaps TRBD1 as D (6 bases). The CDR3 covers 15 residues. Germline assignment: CDR1 DFQATT and CDR2 SNEGSKA (reference sequence). Trimming removed 3 bases from V and 6 bases from J, with 18 bases in between. As DNA, the CDR3 is TGCAGTGCTAGTATGGGGGCCCTACGTATCAATGAGCAGTTCTTC. Protein sequence: CSASMGALRINEQFF.

This clonotype was recorded many times. The rearrangement links TRBV20-1 to TRBJ2-1, with 9 bases identical to TRBD1. Looked up from germline, CDR1 is DFQATT and CDR2 is SNEGSKA (reference sequence). V was clipped by 7 bases and J by 10 bases; unmatched bases: 5. The CDR3 loop spans 11 amino acids. Here the CDR3 reads CSGRDRVEQFF. The CDR3 DNA is TGCAGTGGGAGGGACAGGGTCGAGCAGTTCTTC.

This clonotype was detected only a few times. The chain has TRBV20-1 and TRBJ2-5; maybe TRBD2 (6 bases). V was pared by 1 base and J by 11 bases, with 17 bases between. CDR3 size: 13 residues. The germline V gene has CDR1 DFQATT and CDR2 SNEGSKA (reference sequence). CDR3 nucleotides: TGCAGTGCTAGAGCCGGGACTGGATTTTGGCAGTACTTC. This translates into CSARAGTGFWQYF.